What follows is one TCR beta chain and its context. Time point reported: pretreatment peripheral blood. These data originate in a study of PD-L1 blockade in urothelial cancer. As for the study in general: Male sex and bladder-origin urothelial cancer characterized about 90% of the 29 patients.

The assay was immunoSEQ multiplex PCR, and TCRdb's table has in-frame clones only and misses some. The profile covers 37,000 or so clones, with over 75% appearing a single time and 15% to 18% taken by the ten largest. V dropped 3 bases and J dropped 0; count of bases not matched to a gene: 1. The CDR3 is 13 residues long. In germline, CDR1 is SQVTM, CDR2 ANQGSEA. J is TRBJ2-5 and V is TRBV29-1; 7 bases are a match to TRBD1. Source: PBMCs, taken around atezolizumab (anti-PD-L1) treatment. This receptor was taken from a man in his sixties with urothelial cancer. This CDR3 is CSVDRGYQETQYF. The DNA of the CDR3 is TGCAGCGTTGACAGGGGGTACCAAGAGACCCAGTACTTC.